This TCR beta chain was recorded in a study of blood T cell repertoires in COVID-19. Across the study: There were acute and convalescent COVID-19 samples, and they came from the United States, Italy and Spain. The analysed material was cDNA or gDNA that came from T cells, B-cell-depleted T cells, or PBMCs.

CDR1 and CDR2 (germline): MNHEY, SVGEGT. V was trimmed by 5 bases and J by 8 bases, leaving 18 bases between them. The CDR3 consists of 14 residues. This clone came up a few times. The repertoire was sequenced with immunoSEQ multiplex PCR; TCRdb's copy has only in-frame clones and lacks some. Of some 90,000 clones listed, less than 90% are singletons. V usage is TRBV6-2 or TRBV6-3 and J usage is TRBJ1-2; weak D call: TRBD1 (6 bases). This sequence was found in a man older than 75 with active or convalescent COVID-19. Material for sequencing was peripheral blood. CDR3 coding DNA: TGTGCCAGCAGTCCCAGGCGGCAGGGGACCGGCTACACCTTC. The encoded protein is CASSPRRQGTGYTF.